This T cell receptor beta chain was found in a study of CD8 T cells in Susac syndrome. In blood CD8+ and CD4+ T cells, TCR beta underwent sequencing. Controls matched for sex and age were healthy donors. RNA amounts of about 0.45 to 1 ug underwent reverse transcription with random hexamers. The amplification used immunoSEQ multiplex PCR on TCR beta CDR3; it spanned 54 Vbeta and 13 Jbeta. TCRdb re-analysed the immunoSEQ multiplex PCR reads in MiXCR, keeping a single row per CDR3 protein. The sample has about 130,000 distinct CDR3 sequences; 90% to 95% are singletons. The CDR3 consists of 12 residues. CDR1 and CDR2 from the germline V gene are SQVTM and ANQGSEA.

The genes are TRBV29-1 and TRBJ1-1, with 12 bases identical to TRBD1. Sequencing was performed on CD4+ T cells from PBMCs. This receptor was taken from a human donor in good health. The DNA for the CDR3 is TGCAGGGGGGACAGGGGGCTCACTGAAGCTTTCTTT. This gives the protein CRGDRGLTEAFF.